One and the same sample provided the 26 T cell receptor beta chains below, sequenced in a study of human T cells and chemical hapten exposure. Time point noted: patch test 3, about 24 weeks after DPC sensitization. Documented treatment: therapeutic diphenylcyclopropenone sensitization with weekly scalp DPC. TCRdb called the RACE reads again in MiXCR, with one record for every CDR3 protein. The sample contains 90,000 to 110,000 distinct CDR3 sequences, less than 40% of which appear only once. Here the sequenced sample was whole blood, taken in connection with sensitization to the hapten diphenylcyclopropenone (DPC). The receptors stem from a man aged 40-55 years with alopecia areata. Some clones in this sample may be carry-over from other donors' samples.

The chain combines TRBV27 with TRBJ1-1, with D unclear. The V gene lost 0 bases and the J gene lost 0 bases, with 8 bases spanning the gap. Germline CDR1 is MNHEY and CDR2 is SMNVEV (reference sequence). CDR3 length equals 15 residues. The CDR3 sequence is CASSLSGNMNTEAFF. CDR3 nucleotides: TGTGCCAGCAGTTTATCGGGGAATATGAACACTGAAGCTTTCTTT.

This clonotype turned up a few times. The chain joins TRBV3-1 to TRBJ2-1, with 15 bases that match TRBD2. This CDR3 is 19 amino acids long. J gave up 5 bases and V 1 base, and 9 bases lay outside the gene matches. Per the germline V gene, CDR1 is LGHDT and CDR2 is YNNKEL (reference sequence). CDR3 residues: CASSQVLSGLAGGHNEQFF. CDR3 bases: TGTGCCAGCAGCCAAGTCCTCTCGGGACTAGCGGGAGGCCACAATGAGCAGTTCTTC.

This clonotype was observed a handful of times. The chain couples TRBV6-5 to TRBJ1-4, with 7 positions matching TRBD1. The CDR3 is 12 amino acids. With V trimmed by 4 bases and J by 8 bases, 1 base remained unmatched. CDR1 is MNHEY and CDR2 is SVGAGI in the germline V gene. CDR3 coding DNA: TGTGCCAGCAGTTGGGACAGAGAAAAACTGTTTTTT. It specifies CASSWDREKLFF.

This clonotype was observed a few times. The J gene is TRBJ2-5, the V gene TRBV10-3; TRBD2 is a possible D gene (6 bases). There are 14 residues in the CDR3. Germline V gene sequence: CDR1 ENHRY, CDR2 SYGVKD. V lost 6 bases to trimming and J lost 5 bases, with 16 bases between them. CDR3 in DNA: TGTGCCATCAGCCGGGACTGGGAGGCTGAGACCCAGTACTTC. Amino acid sequence: CAISRDWEAETQYF.

The chain uses TRBV24-1 and TRBJ2-2; D is unresolved. V dropped 9 bases and J dropped 7 bases, with 11 bases sitting between them. Germline V gives CDR1 KGHDR, CDR2 SFDVKD. This CDR3 comprises 12 residues. CDR3 sequence (DNA): TGTGCCACCTCCTTGGCCGACGGGGAGCTGTTTTTT. Protein sequence: CATSLADGELFF.

The CDR3 DNA reads as TGCAGCGTTGCTCCCGGGGGCAAGGAGACCCAGTACTTC. Encoded protein: CSVAPGGKETQYF. This rearrangement joins TRBV29-1 to TRBJ2-5; the D call may be TRBD1 or TRBD2 (6 bases each). V gave up 4 bases and J gave up 5 bases, with 14 bases separating them. Germline assignment: CDR1 SQVTM and CDR2 ANQGSEA. The CDR3 runs 13 residues.

V gene TRBV27 combines with J gene TRBJ2-5; 7 bases line up with TRBD2. The CDR3 consists of 14 residues. Trimming removed 5 bases from V and 2 bases from J; junction bases left unmatched: 5. In germline, CDR1 is MNHEY, CDR2 SMNVEV (reference sequence). Here the CDR3 reads CASSGDYPQETQYF. The CDR3 DNA is TGTGCCAGCAGTGGGGACTACCCTCAAGAGACCCAGTACTTC.

CDR3 residues: CASSAEQQAYYGYTF. The CDR3 nucleotides are TGTGCCAGCAGCGCCGAGCAACAGGCTTACTATGGCTACACCTTC. The chain joins TRBV9 to TRBJ1-2; possibly TRBD1 for D (5 bases). This CDR3 has 15 residues. V shed 3 bases and J shed 3 bases, with 15 bases lying between them. Germline V CDR1 and CDR2: SGDLS, YYNGEE.

The V and J genes are TRBV12-3 or TRBV12-4 and TRBJ2-1; 9 bases line up with TRBD2. V lost 5 bases to trimming and J lost 6 bases; unmatched junction nucleotides: 5. This CDR3 has 14 amino acids. The CDR3 bases are TGTGCCAGCAGTGTCGGACTAGCGTTCAATGAGCAGTTCTTC. Translation: CASSVGLAFNEQFF.

The rearrangement uses TRBV28 and TRBJ1-4, with unresolved D. V shed 3 bases and J shed 7 bases, with 15 bases lying between them. In germline, CDR1 is MDHEN, CDR2 SYDVKM. The CDR3 covers 15 residues. The CDR3 protein is CASSFYLQAGEKLFF. The CDR3 coding sequence is TGTGCCAGCAGTTTTTATCTGCAGGCGGGTGAAAAACTGTTTTTT.

This clonotype showed up just a few times. The CDR3 sequence is CASSRSGTDNSPLHF. For the CDR3, the DNA is TGTGCCAGCAGTCGCTCAGGGACTGATAATTCACCCCTCCACTTT. V gene TRBV28 combines with J gene TRBJ1-6; D is possibly TRBD1 (5 bases). This CDR3 has 15 residues. Germline CDR1 MDHEN, CDR2 SYDVKM. Trimming removed 5 bases at V and 5 bases at J, with 13 bases between. Full variable domain (outside the CDR3, taken from reference TRBV28 and TRBJ1-6): DVKVTQSSRYLVKRTGEKVFLECVQDMDHENMFWYRQDPGLGLRLIYFSYDVKMKEKGDIPEGYSVSREKKERFSLILESASTNQTSMYLCASSRSGTDNSPLHFGNGTRLTVT.

V is TRBV29-1 and J is TRBJ1-1; no clear D. The germline V gene encodes CDR1 SQVTM and CDR2 ANQGSEA. The CDR3 sequence is 12 residues long. V was pared by 5 bases and J by 4 bases, with 11 bases between. DNA for the CDR3: TGCAGCGTTCGGACTGTCGGCACTGAAGCTTTCTTT. The encoded protein is CSVRTVGTEAFF.

This CDR3 reads CASSTLALAGGDEQFF. The CDR3 DNA reads as TGCGCCAGCAGCACTCTGGCACTAGCGGGAGGAGATGAGCAGTTCTTC. The V and J genes are TRBV4-3 and TRBJ2-1, with 12 positions matching TRBD2. V lost 5 bases and J lost 8; bases outside the gene matches: 10. Per germline, CDR1 LGHNA and CDR2 YSLEER. The length of the CDR3 is 16 residues.

The chain combines TRBV20-1 with TRBJ1-1, with D perhaps TRBD1 (5 bases). Trimming pared 5 bases from V and 5 bases from J, leaving 15 bases between. CDR1 is DFQATT, CDR2 SNEGSKA, per germline (reference sequence). The CDR3 runs to 13 residues. The CDR3 region is CSAARGGSTEAFF. As DNA, the CDR3 is TGCAGTGCTGCAAGGGGAGGGAGTACTGAAGCTTTCTTT.

This sequence joins TRBV5-1 and TRBJ2-1; D may match TRBD1 or TRBD2 (5 bases each). Germline values: CDR1 SGHRS, CDR2 YFSETQ. The CDR3 is 14 amino acids. V lost 5 bases and J 6 bases, leaving 15 bases between the germline ends. The CDR3 protein is CASRGVGQLNEQFF. The CDR3 DNA follows: TGCGCCAGCAGGGGGGTCGGGCAGCTCAATGAGCAGTTCTTC.

The V gene is TRBV7-2, the J gene TRBJ2-7; possibly TRBD2 for D (6 bases). Germline V gene data show CDR1 as SGHTA and CDR2 as FQGNSA. The V end lost 5 bases, the J end lost 3 bases, and 11 bases lay between the germline ends. This CDR3 spans 13 amino acids. The CDR3 region is CASSGGSGYEQYV. Written as DNA, the CDR3 is TGTGCCAGCAGCGGGGGTAGCGGCTACGAGCAGTACGTC.

This clonotype was seen more than once but under ten times. The gene calls are TRBV6-1 and TRBJ2-3; perhaps TRBD2 as D (6 bases). Germline V gene sequence: CDR1 MNHNS, CDR2 SASEGT. Trimming removed 7 bases from V and 2 bases from J, with 16 bases in between. There are 15 residues in the CDR3. The CDR3 protein is CASIQGTRLTDTQYF. The CDR3 DNA sequence: TGTGCCAGCATTCAAGGGACTCGACTCACAGATACGCAGTATTTT.

The genes are TRBV15 and TRBJ2-2; a weak D match, TRBD2 (5 bases). The CDR3 sequence is 15 residues long. The ends were cut back, 0 bases at V and 4 bases at J, with 9 bases in the middle. Germline CDR1 and CDR2: LNHNV and YYDKDF (reference sequence). The CDR3 loop reads CATSRDLAGTGELFF. The DNA for the CDR3 is TGTGCCACCAGCAGAGATCTCGCGGGCACCGGGGAGCTGTTTTTT.

This sequence joins TRBV12-5 and TRBJ2-3; D ambiguous. From germline, CDR1 is LGHNT and CDR2 FRNRAP. Trimming left V 7 bases short and J 0 bases short, with 17 bases between. The CDR3 spans 16 residues. CDR3 nucleotide sequence: TGTGCTAGTGCCTGGGGTCTGGGAACCAGCACAGATACGCAGTATTTT. Encoded protein: CASAWGLGTSTDTQYF.

The sample holds a few counts of this clonotype. The V call is TRBV29-1, the J call TRBJ2-3, with D unresolved. With 0 bases removed from V and 4 bases from J, the gap between germline ends came to 2 bases. The length of the CDR3 is 11 residues. Germline V lookup: CDR1 SQVTM, CDR2 ANQGSEA. The CDR3 DNA sequence: TGCAGCGTTGAAGAGTCAGATACGCAGTATTTT. Translation: CSVEESDTQYF.

This clonotype appeared a single time. A much larger clone differs by one base, so this may be a read error. The rearrangement links TRBV2 to TRBJ2-3; possibly TRBD1 or TRBD2 for D (5 bases each). CDR3 length: 14 amino acids. Per the germline V gene, CDR1 is SNHLY and CDR2 is FYNNEI. Trimming removed 7 bases from V and 2 bases from J, with 13 bases in between. The CDR3 region is CASKPPGTTDTQYF. The CDR3 DNA reads TGTGCCAGCAAACCGCCAGGGACCACAGATACGCAGTATTTT.

The V call is TRBV28, the J call TRBJ1-5; D uncertain. The CDR3 is 14 residues long. Germline loops: CDR1 MDHEN, CDR2 SYDVKM. V was pared by 1 base and J by 4 bases, with 8 bases between. The chain's CDR3 is CASSLSSTNQPQHF. CDR3 coding DNA: TGTGCCAGCAGTTTATCCAGCACTAATCAGCCCCAGCATTTT.

This clonotype was counted between two and nine times. This chain uses TRBV28 with TRBJ1-2; 9 bases line up with TRBD1. Germline loops: CDR1 MDHEN, CDR2 SYDVKM. The CDR3 has 13 residues. V shed 4 bases and J 4 bases; nucleotides not matched to a gene: 1. In DNA, the CDR3 is TGTGCCAGCAGTTGGGACAGGGCCTATGGCTACACCTTC. This encodes CASSWDRAYGYTF.

The chain joins TRBV28 to TRBJ2-7; 9 positions match TRBD2. Germline V lookup: CDR1 MDHEN, CDR2 SYDVKM. The V segment lost 7 bases and the J segment 2 bases; nucleotides outside the gene matches: 3. CDR3 size: 13 residues. The CDR3 DNA reads as TGTGCCAGCACGCGGGGGGGGGCCTACGAGCAGTACTTC. Translation gives CASTRGGAYEQYF.

In this sample, this clonotype turned up a few times. This chain links TRBV29-1 with TRBJ1-1; D is ambiguous. V lost 6 bases and J lost 1, with 6 bases in between. The CDR3 spans 11 residues. Germline-derived CDR1 and CDR2 are SQVTM and ANQGSEA. CDR3 nucleotide sequence: TGCAGCGTAGGAACGAACACTGAAGCTTTCTTT. It translates to CSVGTNTEAFF. The whole variable domain, remainder taken from reference TRBV29-1 and TRBJ1-1, is SAVISQKPSRDICQRGTSLTIQCQVDSQVTMMFWYRQQPGQSLTLIATANQGSEATYESGFVIDKFPISRPNLTFSTLTVSNMSPEDSSIYLCSVGTNTEAFFGQGTRLTVV.

The chain recombines TRBV28 with TRBJ1-5; D ambiguous. This CDR3 spans 14 amino acids. Trimming stripped 5 bases from V and 6 bases from J, with 14 bases between. Germline V CDR1 and CDR2: MDHEN, SYDVKM. CDR3 in amino acids: CASSGTREVQPQHF. DNA of the CDR3: TGTGCCAGCAGTGGTACGAGGGAGGTTCAGCCCCAGCATTTT.